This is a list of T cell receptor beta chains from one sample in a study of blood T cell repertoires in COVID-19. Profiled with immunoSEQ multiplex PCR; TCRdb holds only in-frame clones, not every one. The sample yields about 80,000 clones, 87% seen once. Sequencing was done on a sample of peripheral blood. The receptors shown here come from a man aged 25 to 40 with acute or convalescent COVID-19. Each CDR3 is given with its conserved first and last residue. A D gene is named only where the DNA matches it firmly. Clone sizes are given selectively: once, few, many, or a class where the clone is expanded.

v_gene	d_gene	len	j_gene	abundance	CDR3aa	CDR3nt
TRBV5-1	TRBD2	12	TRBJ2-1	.	CASSETSYEQFF	TGCGCCAGCAGCGAGACTAGCTATGAGCAGTTCTTC
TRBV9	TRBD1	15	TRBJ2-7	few	CASSVAGQGAYEQYF	TGTGCCAGCAGCGTAGCGGGACAGGGGGCCTACGAGCAGTACTTC
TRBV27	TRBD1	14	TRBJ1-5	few	CASSVTGGGQPQHF	TGTGCCAGCAGTGTAACAGGGGGCGGCCAGCCCCAGCATTTT
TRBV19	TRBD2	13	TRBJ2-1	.	CASRGTNYNEQFF	TGTGCCAGTAGGGGGACTAACTACAATGAGCAGTTCTTC
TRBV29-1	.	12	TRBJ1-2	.	CSVEAVQYGYTF	TGCAGCGTTGAGGCAGTTCAATATGGCTACACCTTC
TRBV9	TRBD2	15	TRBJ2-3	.	CASSVSSGGTDTQYF	TGTGCCAGCAGCGTTTCCAGCGGGGGCACAGATACGCAGTATTTT
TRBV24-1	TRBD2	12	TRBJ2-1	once	CAARGGVDEQFF	TGTGCCGCCCGGGGAGGGGTCGATGAGCAGTTCTTC
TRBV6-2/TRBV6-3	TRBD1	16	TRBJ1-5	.	CASSYRQDRGNQPQHF	TGTGCCAGCAGTTACCGCCAGGACAGGGGGAATCAGCCCCAGCATTTT
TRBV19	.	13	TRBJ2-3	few	CASRAGHTDTQYF	TGTGCCAGTAGGGCGGGGCACACAGATACGCAGTATTTT
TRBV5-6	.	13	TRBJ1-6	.	CASSLPGTSPLHF	TGTGCCAGCAGCTTGCCGGGTACTTCACCCCTCCACTTT
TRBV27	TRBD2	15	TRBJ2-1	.	CASRLTSGTDNEQFF	TGTGCCAGCAGGCTGACTAGCGGGACGGACAATGAGCAGTTCTTC
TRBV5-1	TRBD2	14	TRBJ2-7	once	CASSLTSGSWEQYF	TGCGCCAGCAGCTTGACTAGCGGGAGCTGGGAGCAGTACTTC
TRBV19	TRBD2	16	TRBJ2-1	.	CASRGLGAGGFNEQFF	TGTGCCAGTAGAGGACTCGGAGCGGGAGGGTTCAATGAGCAGTTCTTC
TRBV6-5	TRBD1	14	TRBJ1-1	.	CASQGARENTEAFF	TGTGCCAGCCAGGGGGCGAGAGAGAACACTGAAGCTTTCTTT
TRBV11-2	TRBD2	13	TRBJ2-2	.	CASSSGLAGELFF	TGTGCCAGCAGCTCAGGACTAGCTGGGGAGCTGTTTTTT
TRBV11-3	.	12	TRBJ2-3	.	CASSLSRDTQYF	TGTGCCAGCAGCTTATCCCGAGATACGCAGTATTTT
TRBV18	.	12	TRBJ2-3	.	CASSPETDTQYF	TGTGCCAGCTCACCAGAGACAGATACGCAGTATTTT
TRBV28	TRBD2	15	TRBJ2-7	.	CASSGLAFSSYEQYF	TGTGCCAGCAGTGGACTAGCGTTCAGCTCCTACGAGCAGTACTTC
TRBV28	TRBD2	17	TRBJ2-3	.	CASSLLEREVGTDTQYF	TGTGCCAGCAGTTTACTTGAGCGGGAGGTTGGCACAGATACGCAGTATTTT
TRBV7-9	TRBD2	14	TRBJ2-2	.	CASSPGTSSGELFF	TGTGCCAGCAGCCCAGGGACTAGCAGCGGGGAGCTGTTTTTT
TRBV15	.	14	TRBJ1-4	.	CATSRDREVEKLFF	TGTGCCACCAGCAGAGACAGGGAGGTTGAAAAACTGTTTTTT
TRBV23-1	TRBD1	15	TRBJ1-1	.	CASRERRQGTAEAFF	TGCGCCAGCAGAGAGAGACGACAGGGTACGGCTGAAGCTTTCTTT
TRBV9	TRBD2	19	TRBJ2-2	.	CASNPGLAGGAGGTGELFF	TGTGCCAGCAACCCCGGACTAGCGGGAGGCGCCGGTGGCACCGGGGAGCTGTTTTTT
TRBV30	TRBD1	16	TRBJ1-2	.	CAWAHTGTGGAEGYTF	TGTGCCTGGGCCCATACCGGGACAGGGGGCGCGGAAGGCTACACCTTC
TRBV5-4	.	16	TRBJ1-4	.	CASSLEGTRTNEKLFF	TGTGCCAGCAGCTTGGAAGGGACTCGGACTAATGAAAAACTGTTTTTT
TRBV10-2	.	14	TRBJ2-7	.	CASSASGSSYEQYF	TGCGCCAGCAGTGCAAGCGGCAGCTCCTACGAGCAGTACTTC
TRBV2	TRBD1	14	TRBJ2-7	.	CASRGQGAVYEQYF	TGTGCCAGCAGGGGACAGGGGGCTGTGTACGAGCAGTACTTC
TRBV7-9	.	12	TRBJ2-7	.	CASSSGIYEQYF	TGTGCCAGCAGCTCCGGTATTTACGAGCAGTACTTC
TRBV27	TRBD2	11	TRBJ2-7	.	CSCGGSSEQYF	TGTTCTTGCGGGGGGTCGAGCGAGCAGTACTTC
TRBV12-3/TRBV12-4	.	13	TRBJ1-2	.	CASRWGRTYGYTF	TGTGCCAGCAGGTGGGGGCGAACCTATGGCTACACCTTC
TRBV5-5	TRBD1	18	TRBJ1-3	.	CASKLGTGATYSGNTIYF	TGTGCCAGCAAACTTGGGACAGGGGCCACCTACTCTGGAAACACCATATATTTT
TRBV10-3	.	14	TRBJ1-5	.	CATWDNRSNQPQHF	TGTGCCACCTGGGACAACCGATCCAATCAGCCCCAGCATTTT
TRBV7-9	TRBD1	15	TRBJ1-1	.	CASSLASTGGLEAFF	TGTGCCAGCAGCTTAGCCTCGACAGGGGGCCTTGAAGCTTTCTTT
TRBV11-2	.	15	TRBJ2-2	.	CASSRTTGSTGELFF	TGTGCCAGCAGCCGAACCACAGGAAGCACCGGGGAGCTGTTTTTT
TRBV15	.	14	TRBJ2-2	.	CATSTYRVTGELFF	TGTGCCACCAGCACCTACAGGGTAACCGGGGAGCTGTTTTTT
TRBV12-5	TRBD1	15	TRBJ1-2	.	CASGPNRGPNYGYTF	TGTGCTAGTGGCCCCAACAGGGGGCCTAACTATGGCTACACCTTC
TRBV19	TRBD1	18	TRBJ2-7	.	CASTVSAPGGQGSYEQYF	TGTGCCAGTACCGTCTCCGCTCCCGGCGGACAGGGATCCTACGAGCAGTACTTC
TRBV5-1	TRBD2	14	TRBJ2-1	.	CASSSSGSGREQFF	TGCGCCAGCAGTTCTAGCGGGAGTGGTAGGGAGCAGTTCTTC
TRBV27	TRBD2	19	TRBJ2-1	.	CASSLDSTSGNGGYNEQFF	TGTGCCAGCAGCTTGGACAGCACTAGCGGGAATGGGGGGTACAATGAGCAGTTCTTC
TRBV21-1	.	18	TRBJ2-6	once	CASSKAESGSSGANVLTF	TGTGCCAGCAGCAAAGCCGAGAGCGGGAGCTCTGGGGCCAACGTCCTGACTTTC
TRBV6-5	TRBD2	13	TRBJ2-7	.	CASTRLAGSEQYF	TGTGCCAGCACTCGACTAGCGGGATCCGAGCAGTACTTC
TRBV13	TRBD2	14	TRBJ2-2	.	CASSSPRGVGELFF	TGTGCCAGCAGCTCCCCCCGGGGGGTGGGGGAGCTGTTTTTT
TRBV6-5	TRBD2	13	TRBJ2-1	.	CASSIQREGREFF	TGTGCCAGCAGTATACAGCGGGAGGGCCGGGAATTCTTC
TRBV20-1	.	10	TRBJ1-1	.	CSANRGGAFF	TGCAGTGCTAACCGGGGAGGGGCTTTCTTT
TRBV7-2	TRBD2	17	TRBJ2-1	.	CASSPAFGRGVYNEQFF	TGTGCCAGCAGCCCCGCGTTCGGGAGGGGTGTCTACAATGAGCAGTTCTTC
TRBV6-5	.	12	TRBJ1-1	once	CASKQRNTEAFF	TGTGCCAGCAAGCAAAGAAACACTGAAGCTTTCTTT
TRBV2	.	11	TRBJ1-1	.	CASREYTEAFF	TGTGCCAGCAGAGAGTACACTGAAGCTTTCTTT
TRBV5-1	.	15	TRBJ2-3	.	CASSLARAPTDTQYF	TGCGCCAGCAGCTTGGCCAGGGCGCCCACAGATACGCAGTATTTT
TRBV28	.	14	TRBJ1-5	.	CASSDTGTYQPQHF	TGTGCCAGCAGCGACACAGGGACCTATCAGCCCCAGCATTTT
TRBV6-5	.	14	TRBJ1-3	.	CASTGAGTGNTIYF	TGTGCCAGCACTGGGGCAGGGACTGGAAACACCATATATTTT
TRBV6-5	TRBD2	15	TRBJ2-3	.	CASTGMGLVADTQYF	TGTGCCAGCACCGGTATGGGACTAGTTGCAGATACGCAGTATTTT
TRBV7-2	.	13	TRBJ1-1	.	CASSPLRSTEAFF	TGTGCCAGCAGCCCCTTGAGGAGCACTGAAGCTTTCTTT
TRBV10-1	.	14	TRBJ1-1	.	CASSEEAANTEAFF	TGCGCCAGCAGTGAGGAGGCGGCGAACACTGAAGCTTTCTTT
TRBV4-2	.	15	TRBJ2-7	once	CASSQVARASYEQYF	TGTGCCAGCAGCCAAGTAGCCCGTGCCTCGTACGAGCAGTACTTC
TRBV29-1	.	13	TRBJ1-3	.	CSVAPTSGNTIYF	TGCAGCGTTGCCCCTACCTCTGGAAACACCATATATTTT
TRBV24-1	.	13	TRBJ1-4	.	CATNGGPNEKLFF	TGTGCCACCAACGGGGGTCCAAATGAAAAACTGTTTTTT